This TCR beta chain was found in a study of blood T cells in healthy people across ages. Study results and limitations: More naive CD4+ cells and higher diversity were found in long-lived than in aged donors. Donor CMV status was unknown, possibly confounding expanded clonotype changes. TCR beta diversity tracked closely with naive T cell percentage.

Germline V gene data show CDR1 as SQVTM and CDR2 as ANQGSEA. With 7 bases clipped from V and 3 bases from J, the junction kept 8 bases outside the gene matches. The length of the CDR3 is 13 residues. Isolation of PBMCs gave at least 6 million cells per sample. Combining a sample-barcoded 5' primer with a J-beta primer mix, a second PCR ran for about 7 to 12 cycles. MiXCR was run by TCRdb on the 5' RACE reads, yielding one entry per CDR3 protein. The sample includes approximately 790,000 distinct CDR3 sequences, 60% to 80% of them seen just once. This clonotype occurred a few times. Its antigen is unidentified.

This TCR came from a man younger than 40 in good health. The J gene is TRBJ2-5, the V gene TRBV29-1; 7 bases map to TRBD2. The sequencing sample was made of blood. For the CDR3, the DNA is TGCAGCGAAATGGGGGGGAACGAAGAGACCCAGTACTTC. Encoded protein: CSEMGGNEETQYF.